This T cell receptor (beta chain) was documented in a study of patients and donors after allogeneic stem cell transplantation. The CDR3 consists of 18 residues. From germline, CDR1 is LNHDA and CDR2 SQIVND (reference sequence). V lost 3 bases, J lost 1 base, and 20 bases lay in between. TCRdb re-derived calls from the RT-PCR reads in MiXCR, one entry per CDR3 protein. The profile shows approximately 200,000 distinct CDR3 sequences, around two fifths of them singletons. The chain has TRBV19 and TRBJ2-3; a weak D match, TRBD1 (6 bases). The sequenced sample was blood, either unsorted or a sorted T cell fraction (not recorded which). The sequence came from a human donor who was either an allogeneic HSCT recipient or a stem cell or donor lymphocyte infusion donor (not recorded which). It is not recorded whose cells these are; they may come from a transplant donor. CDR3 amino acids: CASSMGAFDSPRTDTQYF. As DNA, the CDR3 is TGTGCCAGTAGTATGGGGGCATTCGACAGTCCTCGCACAGATACGCAGTATTTT.